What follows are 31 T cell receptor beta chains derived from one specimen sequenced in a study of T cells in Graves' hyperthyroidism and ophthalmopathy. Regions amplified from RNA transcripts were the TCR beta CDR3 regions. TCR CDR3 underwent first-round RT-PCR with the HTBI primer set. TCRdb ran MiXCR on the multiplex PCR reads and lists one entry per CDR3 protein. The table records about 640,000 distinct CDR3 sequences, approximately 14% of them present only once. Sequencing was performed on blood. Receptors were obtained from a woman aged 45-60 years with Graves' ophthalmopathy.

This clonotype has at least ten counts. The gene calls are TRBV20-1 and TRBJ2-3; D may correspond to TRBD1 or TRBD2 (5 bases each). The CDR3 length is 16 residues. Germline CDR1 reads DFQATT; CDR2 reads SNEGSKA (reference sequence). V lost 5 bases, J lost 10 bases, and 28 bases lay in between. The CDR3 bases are TGCAGTGCTGAACCGTTACAGGACTCGCCACGTAATCCGCAGTATTTT. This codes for CSAEPLQDSPRNPQYF.

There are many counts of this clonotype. CDR3 residues: CASSPRASGDNEQFF. The CDR3 DNA reads as TGTGCCAGCAGTCCCCGGGCTAGCGGAGACAATGAGCAGTTCTTC. The chain couples TRBV12-3 or TRBV12-4 to TRBJ2-1; 7 nucleotides line up with TRBD2. After removal of 5 bases from V and 5 bases from J, the junction contained 9 bases not matched to a gene. This CDR3 is built from 15 residues.

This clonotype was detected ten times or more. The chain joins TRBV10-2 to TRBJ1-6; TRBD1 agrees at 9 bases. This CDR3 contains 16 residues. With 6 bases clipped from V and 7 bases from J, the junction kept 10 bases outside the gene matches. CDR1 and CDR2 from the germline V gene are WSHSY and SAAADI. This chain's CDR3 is CASRRGTGMGNSPLHF. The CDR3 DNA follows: TGCGCCAGCAGGAGGGGGACAGGGATGGGGAATTCACCCCTCCACTTT.

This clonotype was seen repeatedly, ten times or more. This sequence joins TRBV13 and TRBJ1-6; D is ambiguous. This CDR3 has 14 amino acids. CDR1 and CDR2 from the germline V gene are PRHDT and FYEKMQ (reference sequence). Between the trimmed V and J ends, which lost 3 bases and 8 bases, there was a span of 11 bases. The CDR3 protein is CASSFTLHDSPLHF. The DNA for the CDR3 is TGTGCCAGCAGCTTTACCCTCCACGATTCACCCCTCCACTTT.

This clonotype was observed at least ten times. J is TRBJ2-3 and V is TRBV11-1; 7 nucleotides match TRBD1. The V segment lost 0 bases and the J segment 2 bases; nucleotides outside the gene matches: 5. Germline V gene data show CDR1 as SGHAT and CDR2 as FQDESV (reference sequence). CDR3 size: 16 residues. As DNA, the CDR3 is TGTGCCAGCAGCTTAGCACCGACAGGGCACACAGATACGCAGTATTTT. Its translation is CASSLAPTGHTDTQYF.

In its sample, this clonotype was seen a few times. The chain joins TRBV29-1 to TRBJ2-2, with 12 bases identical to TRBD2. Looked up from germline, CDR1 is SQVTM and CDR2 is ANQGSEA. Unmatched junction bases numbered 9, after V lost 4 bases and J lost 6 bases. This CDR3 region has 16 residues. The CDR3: CSVVYLAGGPAGELFF. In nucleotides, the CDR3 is TGCAGCGTTGTTTACCTAGCGGGAGGGCCGGCCGGGGAGCTGTTTTTT.

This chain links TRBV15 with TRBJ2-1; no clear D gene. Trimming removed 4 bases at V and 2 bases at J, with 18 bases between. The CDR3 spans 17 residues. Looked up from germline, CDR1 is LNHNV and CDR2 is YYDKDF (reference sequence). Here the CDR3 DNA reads TGTGCCACCAGCACCGGTTTACGACTCATCGCCTACAATGAGCAGTTCTTC. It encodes CATSTGLRLIAYNEQFF.

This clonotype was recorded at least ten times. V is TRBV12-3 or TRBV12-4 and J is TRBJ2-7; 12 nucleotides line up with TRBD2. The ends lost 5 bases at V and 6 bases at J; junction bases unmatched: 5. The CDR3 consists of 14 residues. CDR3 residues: CASSIRLAGAEQYF. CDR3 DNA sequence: TGTGCCAGCAGTATTCGACTAGCGGGAGCCGAGCAGTACTTC.

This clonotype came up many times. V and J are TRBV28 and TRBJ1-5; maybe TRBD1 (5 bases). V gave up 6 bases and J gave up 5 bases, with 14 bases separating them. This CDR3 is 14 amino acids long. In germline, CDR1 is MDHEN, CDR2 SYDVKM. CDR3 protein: CASSLLGQDQPQHF. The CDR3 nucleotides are TGTGCCAGCAGCCTACTAGGACAAGATCAGCCCCAGCATTTT.

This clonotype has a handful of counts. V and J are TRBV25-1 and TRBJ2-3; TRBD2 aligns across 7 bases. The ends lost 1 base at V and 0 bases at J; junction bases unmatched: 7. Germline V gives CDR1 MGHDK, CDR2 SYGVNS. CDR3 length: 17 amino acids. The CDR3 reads CASSELGGTISTDTQYF. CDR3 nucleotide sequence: TGTGCCAGCAGTGAATTGGGGGGGACGATTAGCACAGATACGCAGTATTTT.

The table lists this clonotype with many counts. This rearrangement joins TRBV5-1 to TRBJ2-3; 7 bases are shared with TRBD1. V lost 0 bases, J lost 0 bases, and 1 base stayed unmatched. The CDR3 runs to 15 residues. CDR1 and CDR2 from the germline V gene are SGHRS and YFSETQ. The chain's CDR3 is CASSLEGQSTDTQYF. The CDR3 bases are TGCGCCAGCAGCTTGGAGGGACAGAGCACAGATACGCAGTATTTT.

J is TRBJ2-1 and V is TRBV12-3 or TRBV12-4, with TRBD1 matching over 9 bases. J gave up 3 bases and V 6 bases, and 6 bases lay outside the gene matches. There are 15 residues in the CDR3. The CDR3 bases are TGTGCCAGCAGGACAACAGGGGGCTACTACAATGAGCAGTTCTTC. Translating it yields CASRTTGGYYNEQFF.

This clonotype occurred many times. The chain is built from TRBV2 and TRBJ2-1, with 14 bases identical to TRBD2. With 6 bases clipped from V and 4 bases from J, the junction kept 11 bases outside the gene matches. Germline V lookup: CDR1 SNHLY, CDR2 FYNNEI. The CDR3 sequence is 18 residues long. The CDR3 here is CASSRTGLAGGPYNEQFF. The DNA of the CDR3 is TGTGCCAGCAGCCGCACCGGACTAGCGGGAGGACCTTACAATGAGCAGTTCTTC.

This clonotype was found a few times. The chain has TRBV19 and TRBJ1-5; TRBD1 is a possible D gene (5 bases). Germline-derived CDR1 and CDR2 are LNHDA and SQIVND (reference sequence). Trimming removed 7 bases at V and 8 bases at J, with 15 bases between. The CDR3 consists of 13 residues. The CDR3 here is CASTTRGGEPQHF. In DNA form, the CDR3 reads TGTGCCAGTACCACCCGCGGGGGTGAGCCCCAGCATTTT.

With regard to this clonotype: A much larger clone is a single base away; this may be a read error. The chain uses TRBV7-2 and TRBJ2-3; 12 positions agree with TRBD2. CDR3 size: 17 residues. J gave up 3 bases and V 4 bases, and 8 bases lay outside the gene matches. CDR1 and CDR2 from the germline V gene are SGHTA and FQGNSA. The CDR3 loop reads CASSWTSGIWGTDTQYF. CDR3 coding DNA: TGTGCCAGCAGCTGGACTAGCGGGATTTGGGGGACAGATACGCAGTATTTT.

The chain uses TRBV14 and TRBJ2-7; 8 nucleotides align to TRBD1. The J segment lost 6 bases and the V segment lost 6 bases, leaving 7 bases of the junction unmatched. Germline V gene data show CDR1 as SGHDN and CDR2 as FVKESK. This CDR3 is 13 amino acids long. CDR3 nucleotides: TGTGCCAGCAGACTACTTACAGGGGGCGAGCAGTACTTC. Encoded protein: CASRLLTGGEQYF. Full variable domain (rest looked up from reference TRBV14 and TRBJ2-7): EAGVTQFPSHSVIEKGQTVTLRCDPISGHDNLYWYRRVMGKEIKFLLHFVKESKQDESGMPNNRFLAERTGGTYSTLKVQPAELEDSGVYFCASRLLTGGEQYFGPGTRLTVT.

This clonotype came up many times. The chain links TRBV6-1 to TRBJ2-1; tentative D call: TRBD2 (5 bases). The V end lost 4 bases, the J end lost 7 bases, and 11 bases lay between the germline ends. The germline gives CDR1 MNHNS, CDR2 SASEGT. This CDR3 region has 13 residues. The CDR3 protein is CASSGPGSNEQFF. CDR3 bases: TGTGCCAGCAGTGGACCGGGATCAAATGAGCAGTTCTTC.

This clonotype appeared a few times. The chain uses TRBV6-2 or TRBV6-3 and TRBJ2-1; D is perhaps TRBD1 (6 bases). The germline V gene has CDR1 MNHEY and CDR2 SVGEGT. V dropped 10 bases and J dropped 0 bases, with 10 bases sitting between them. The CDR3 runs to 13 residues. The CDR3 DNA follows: TGTGCCACCACAGGGAGCTCCTACAATGAGCAGTTCTTC. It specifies CATTGSSYNEQFF.

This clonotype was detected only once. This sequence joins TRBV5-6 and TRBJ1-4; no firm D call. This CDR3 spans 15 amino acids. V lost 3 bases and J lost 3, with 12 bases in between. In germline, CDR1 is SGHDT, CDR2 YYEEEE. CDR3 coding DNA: TGTGCCAGCAGCTCCGTAGGGTTCTCTAATGAAAAACTGTTTTTT. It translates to CASSSVGFSNEKLFF.

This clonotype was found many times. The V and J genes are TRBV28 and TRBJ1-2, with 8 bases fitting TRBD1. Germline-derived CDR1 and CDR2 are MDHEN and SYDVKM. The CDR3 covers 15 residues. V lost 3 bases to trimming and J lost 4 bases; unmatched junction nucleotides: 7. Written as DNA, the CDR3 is TGTGCCAGCAGTTTCCGGACAGGGTCCGGCTATGGCTACACCTTC. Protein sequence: CASSFRTGSGYGYTF.

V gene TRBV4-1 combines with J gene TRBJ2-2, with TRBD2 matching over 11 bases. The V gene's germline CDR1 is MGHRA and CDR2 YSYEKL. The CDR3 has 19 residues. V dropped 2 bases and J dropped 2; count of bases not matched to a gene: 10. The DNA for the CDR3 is TGCGCCAGCAGCCAAATACCGCTAGCGGGAGGCCCTAACACCGGGGAGCTGTTTTTT. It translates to CASSQIPLAGGPNTGELFF.

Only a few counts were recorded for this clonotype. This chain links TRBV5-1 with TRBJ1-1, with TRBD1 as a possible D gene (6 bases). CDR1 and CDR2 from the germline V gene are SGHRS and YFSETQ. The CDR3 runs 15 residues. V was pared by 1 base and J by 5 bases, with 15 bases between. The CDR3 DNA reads TGCGCCAGCAGCTTGTTTGGGACACCGAATACTGAAGCTTTCTTT. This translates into CASSLFGTPNTEAFF.

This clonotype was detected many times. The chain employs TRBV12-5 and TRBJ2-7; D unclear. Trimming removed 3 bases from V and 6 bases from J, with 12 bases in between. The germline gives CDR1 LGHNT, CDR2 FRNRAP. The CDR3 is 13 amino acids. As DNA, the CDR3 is TGTGCTAGTGGTTTCTCCTATTCCGGCGAGCAGTACTTC. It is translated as CASGFSYSGEQYF.

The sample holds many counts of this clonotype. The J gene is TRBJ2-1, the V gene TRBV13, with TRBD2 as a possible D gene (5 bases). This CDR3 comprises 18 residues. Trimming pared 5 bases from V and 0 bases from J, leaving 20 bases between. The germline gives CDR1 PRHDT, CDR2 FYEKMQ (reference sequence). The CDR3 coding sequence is TGTGCCAGCAGCCTAAGGGTGCCTGGCGGAGGCTCCTACAATGAGCAGTTCTTC. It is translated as CASSLRVPGGGSYNEQFF.

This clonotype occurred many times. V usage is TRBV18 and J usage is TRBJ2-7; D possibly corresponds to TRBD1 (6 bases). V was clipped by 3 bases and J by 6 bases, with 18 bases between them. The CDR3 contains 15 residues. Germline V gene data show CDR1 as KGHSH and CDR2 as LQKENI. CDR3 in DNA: TGTGCCAGCTCACCCACCGCAGGGGAGAAAGTCGAGCAGTACTTC. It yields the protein CASSPTAGEKVEQYF.

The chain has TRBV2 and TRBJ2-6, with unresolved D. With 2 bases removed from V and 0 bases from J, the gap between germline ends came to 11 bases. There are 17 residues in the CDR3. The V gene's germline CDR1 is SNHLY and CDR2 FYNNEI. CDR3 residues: CASSESRLVSGANVLTF. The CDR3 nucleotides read TGTGCCAGCAGTGAATCCCGCTTGGTCTCTGGGGCCAACGTCCTGACTTTC. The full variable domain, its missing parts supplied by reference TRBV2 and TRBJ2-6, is EPEVTQTPSHQVTQMGQEVILRCVPISNHLYFYWYRQILGQKVEFLVSFYNNEISEKSEIFDDQFSVERPDGSNFTLKIRSTKLEDSAMYFCASSESRLVSGANVLTFGAGSRLTVL.

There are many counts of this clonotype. The CDR3 DNA reads as TGCGCCAGCAGCCCCGAGACAGGCAGTGGCTATGGCTACACCTTC. Its protein product is CASSPETGSGYGYTF. This chain joins TRBV5-1 and TRBJ1-2, with D perhaps matching TRBD1 (6 bases). The V gene's germline CDR1 is SGHRS and CDR2 YFSETQ. Trimming removed 4 bases at V and 4 bases at J, with 17 bases between. The CDR3 runs 15 residues.

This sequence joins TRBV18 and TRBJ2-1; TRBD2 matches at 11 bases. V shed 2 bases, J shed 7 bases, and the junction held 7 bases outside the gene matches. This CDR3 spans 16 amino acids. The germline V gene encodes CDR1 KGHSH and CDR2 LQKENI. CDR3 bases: TGTGCCAGCTCACCAATCTTGGCTAGCGGGAGGAATGAGCAGTTCTTC. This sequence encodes CASSPILASGRNEQFF.

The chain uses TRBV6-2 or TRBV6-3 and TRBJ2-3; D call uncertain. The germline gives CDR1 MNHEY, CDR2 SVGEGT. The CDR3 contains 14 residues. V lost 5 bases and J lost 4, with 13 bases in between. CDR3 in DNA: TGTGCCAGCAGTGACGGAGTAAGAGCAGATACGCAGTATTTT. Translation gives CASSDGVRADTQYF.

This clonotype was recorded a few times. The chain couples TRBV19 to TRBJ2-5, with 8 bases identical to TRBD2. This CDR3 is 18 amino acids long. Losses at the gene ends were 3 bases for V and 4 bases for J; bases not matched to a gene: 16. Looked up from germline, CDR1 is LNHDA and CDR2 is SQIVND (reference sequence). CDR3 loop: CASSIRSKGLVDRETQYF. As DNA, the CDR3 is TGTGCCAGTAGTATCCGGTCTAAGGGACTAGTGGATCGAGAGACCCAGTACTTC.

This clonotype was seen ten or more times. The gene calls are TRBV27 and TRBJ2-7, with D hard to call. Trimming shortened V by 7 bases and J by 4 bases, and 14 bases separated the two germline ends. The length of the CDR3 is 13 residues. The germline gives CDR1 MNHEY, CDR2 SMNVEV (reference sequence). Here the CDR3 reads CASTSLSTYEQYF. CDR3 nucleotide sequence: TGTGCCAGCACAAGTCTGTCTACTTACGAGCAGTACTTC.